Following are 22 T cell receptor beta chains from one sample sequenced in a study of blood T cell repertoires in COVID-19. Sequencing used immunoSEQ multiplex PCR; TCRdb keeps in-frame clones, though not all of them. The sample lists around 500,000 clones; 80% to 90% were seen once. Sequencing was done on a sample of peripheral blood. These receptors came from a human donor in a cohort sampled during active COVID-19.

The rearrangement joins TRBV30 to TRBJ1-1; D is possibly TRBD1 (6 bases). The germline CDR1 and CDR2 sequences are GTSNPN and SVGIG (reference sequence). The CDR3 loop spans 18 amino acids. Deletions cut 1 base from V and 4 bases from J, with 25 bases between. The CDR3, as DNA: TGTGCCTGGAGTGCCCCAATGGGGGCTGGGGCTGGAGGCACTGAAGCTTTCTTT. It specifies CAWSAPMGAGAGGTEAFF.

This clone was detected once. The chain uses TRBV5-8 and TRBJ2-7; 13 nucleotides line up with TRBD2. The CDR3 contains 16 residues. CDR1 is SGHTS, CDR2 YDEGEE, per germline. V shed 0 bases and J 3 bases; nucleotides not matched to a gene: 3. CDR3 bases: TGTGCCAGCAGCTTGGCCGGACTAGCGGGGGACTACGAGCAGTACTTC. The encoded protein is CASSLAGLAGDYEQYF.

This chain uses TRBV6-2 or TRBV6-3 with TRBJ2-5; the match to TRBD2 covers 10 bases. Germline CDR1 and CDR2: MNHEY and SVGEGT. This CDR3 comprises 16 residues. The J segment lost 1 base and the V segment lost 6 bases, leaving 8 bases of the junction unmatched. The CDR3 DNA reads as TGTGCCAGCAGCTTACCGGGACTAGCGCCCCAAGAGACCCAGTACTTC. This codes for CASSLPGLAPQETQYF.

The chain employs TRBV4-1 and TRBJ2-7, with unresolved D. Germline CDR1 and CDR2: MGHRA and YSYEKL. This CDR3 spans 16 amino acids. Trimming stripped 1 base from V and 0 bases from J, with 13 bases between. The DNA for the CDR3 is TGCGCCAGCAGCCAAGGGGTTATGCAGGTCTCCTACGAGCAGTACTTC. Amino acids: CASSQGVMQVSYEQYF.

The chain employs TRBV5-1 and TRBJ2-5; the D is unclear. The CDR3 consists of 15 residues. V lost 4 bases, J lost 2 bases, and 15 bases lay in between. Germline lookup yields CDR1 SGHRS and CDR2 YFSETQ. The CDR3 loop is CASSNNSSVQETQYF. The CDR3 DNA is TGCGCCAGCAGCAACAATTCTAGTGTACAAGAGACCCAGTACTTC.

This chain connects TRBV10-3 to TRBJ2-7; a possible D gene is TRBD1 (8 bases). The CDR3 has 23 residues. Trimming stripped 7 bases from V and 0 bases from J, with 40 bases between. CDR1 is ENHRY and CDR2 is SYGVKD in the germline V gene. CDR3 sequence reads: CAIISTERDWRDRLTQSSYEQYF. CDR3 nucleotide sequence: TGTGCCATCATTAGCACCGAGCGGGACTGGCGGGACAGGTTAACCCAAAGCTCCTACGAGCAGTACTTC.

This clone was seen once. CDR3 loop: CASSSIQTSGRYNEQFF. For the CDR3, the DNA is TGTGCCAGCAGCTCAATCCAAACTAGCGGGAGGTACAATGAGCAGTTCTTC. V usage is TRBV3-1 (or the pseudogene TRBV3-2) and J usage is TRBJ2-1; 12 bases agree with TRBD2. V dropped 5 bases and J dropped 4; count of bases not matched to a gene: 9. The CDR3 totals 17 residues. Germline loops: CDR1 LGHDT, CDR2 YNNKEL (reference sequence).

The chain uses TRBV10-2 and TRBJ2-1; the match to TRBD2 covers 13 bases. Trimming at V came to 6 bases and at J to 9 bases, leaving 5 bases not matched to a gene. CDR3 length: 14 residues. Germline CDR1 reads WSHSY; CDR2 reads SAAADI. The DNA of the CDR3 is TGCGCCAGCAGGACTAGCGGGGGGTCTGGTGAGCAGTTCTTC. Its translation: CASRTSGGSGEQFF.

J is TRBJ1-5 and V is TRBV19, with D unresolved. The V end lost 1 base, the J end lost 6 bases, and 19 bases lay between the germline ends. Germline V gene data show CDR1 as LNHDA and CDR2 as SQIVND (reference sequence). The CDR3 spans 17 residues. The CDR3 DNA sequence: TGTGCCAGTAGTATAGGATGGTTCCGGAGGGTGACTCAGCCCCAGCATTTT. Amino acid sequence: CASSIGWFRRVTQPQHF.

This rearrangement joins TRBV11-1 to TRBJ2-3; 13 bases are a match to TRBD2. The germline V gene has CDR1 SGHAT and CDR2 FQDESV (reference sequence). Unmatched junction bases numbered 6, after V lost 2 bases and J lost 7 bases. The CDR3 extends over 16 amino acids. The CDR3 nucleotides read TGTGCCAGCAGCTTATGGACTAGCGGGAGAATGAATACGCAGTATTTT. Its protein is CASSLWTSGRMNTQYF. The whole variable domain, remainder taken from reference TRBV11-1 and TRBJ2-3, is EAEVAQSPRYKITEKSQAVAFWCDPISGHATLYWYRQILGQGPELLVQFQDESVVDDSQLPKDRFSAERLKGVDSTLKIQPAELGDSAMYLCASSLWTSGRMNTQYFGPGTRLTVL.

V gene TRBV10-2 combines with J gene TRBJ2-5; 10 nucleotides agree with TRBD2. V lost 5 bases, J lost 2 bases, and 2 bases stayed unmatched. Germline V gene lookup returns CDR1 WSHSY and CDR2 SAAADI. The CDR3 is 14 amino acids. The CDR3 protein is CASSTSGAQETQYF. As DNA, the CDR3 is TGCGCCAGCAGTACTAGCGGGGCACAAGAGACCCAGTACTTC.

The DNA for the CDR3 is TGTGCCAGCAGCGTAGGCTCAGGGTGGGATGAGCAGTTCTTC. Translating gives CASSVGSGWDEQFF. The J gene is TRBJ2-1, the V gene TRBV9, with D possibly being TRBD1 (5 bases). Germline V gene lookup returns CDR1 SGDLS and CDR2 YYNGEE. The CDR3 covers 14 residues. V was pared by 0 bases and J by 8 bases, with 12 bases between.

This rearrangement joins TRBV2 to TRBJ2-7; TRBD2 matches 7 bases. CDR1 and CDR2 from the germline V gene are SNHLY and FYNNEI. The CDR3 is 15 residues long. Trimming removed 2 bases from V and 7 bases from J; junction bases left unmatched: 11. The CDR3 region has the DNA TGTGCCAGCAGTGAACGGGCGGGAGAGGTGTGGGAGCAGTACTTC. This encodes CASSERAGEVWEQYF.

CDR3 protein: CATSDFSGDTQYF. The CDR3 bases are TGTGCCACCAGTGATTTTAGCGGGGATACGCAGTATTTT. The chain links TRBV24-1 to TRBJ2-3; 7 positions agree with TRBD2. CDR1 is KGHDR and CDR2 is SFDVKD in the germline V gene. V gave up 1 base and J gave up 6 bases; unmatched junction bases: 0. The CDR3 sequence is 13 residues long.

Points on this clone: One end of the junction varies from germline; a read error may be responsible. The chain employs TRBV7-2 and TRBJ2-5; a possible D gene is TRBD1 (5 bases). The CDR3 is 13 amino acids. The germline V gene encodes CDR1 SGHTA and CDR2 FQGNSA. In DNA form, the CDR3 reads TGTGCCAGCACCTTAAGGGGACAAGAGACCCAGTACTTC. It codes for CASTLRGQETQYF.

This chain connects TRBV27 to TRBJ2-7; 9 bases map to TRBD1. Germline assignment: CDR1 MNHEY and CDR2 SMNVEV (reference sequence). CDR3 length: 13 amino acids. V shed 10 bases, J shed 6 bases, and the junction held 10 bases outside the gene matches. The CDR3 spells CATYSGTGFEQYF. Here the CDR3 DNA reads TGTGCCACCTATTCCGGGACAGGGTTCGAGCAGTACTTC.

V usage is TRBV5-5 and J usage is TRBJ2-1; tentatively, D is TRBD2 (5 bases). This CDR3 comprises 14 residues. Trimming took off 4 bases at V and 6 bases at J, with 14 bases between the two ends. Per germline, CDR1 SGHKS and CDR2 YYEKEE (reference sequence). CDR3: CASSLASTINEQFF. The DNA of the CDR3 is TGTGCCAGCAGCCTAGCTAGCACGATCAATGAGCAGTTCTTC.

The chain joins TRBV29-1 to TRBJ2-3; TRBD1 aligns across 8 bases. The CDR3 is 14 residues long. With 4 bases clipped from V and 1 base from J, the junction kept 4 bases outside the gene matches. Germline CDR1 SQVTM, CDR2 ANQGSEA. Written as DNA, the CDR3 is TGCAGCGTTGCGGCGGGACAGGGCACAGATACGCAGTATTTT. This sequence encodes CSVAAGQGTDTQYF.

This clone was observed at least ten times. J is TRBJ2-5 and V is TRBV19; a possible D gene is TRBD1 (7 bases). V was clipped by 3 bases and J by 4 bases, with 18 bases between them. CDR1 is LNHDA, CDR2 SQIVND, per germline (reference sequence). This CDR3 has 16 residues. The CDR3 DNA reads TGTGCCAGTAGTATGACCCGACAGGGAGGAAGAGAGACCCAGTACTTC. This translates into CASSMTRQGGRETQYF. The variable domain in full, with the rest retrieved from reference TRBV19 and TRBJ2-5, is DGGITQSPKYLFRKEGQNVTLSCEQNLNHDAMYWYRQDPGQGLRLIYYSQIVNDFQKGDIAEGYSVSREKKESFPLTVTSAQKNPTAFYLCASSMTRQGGRETQYFGPGTRLLVL.

V usage is TRBV19 and J usage is TRBJ2-5, with 13 bases identical to TRBD2. The CDR3 loop spans 16 amino acids. The germline CDR1 and CDR2 sequences are LNHDA and SQIVND (reference sequence). V dropped 5 bases and J dropped 4; count of bases not matched to a gene: 7. The CDR3 DNA is TGTGCCAGTAGTGTTCTGGGACTAGCGGGAAGAGAGACCCAGTACTTC. This sequence encodes CASSVLGLAGRETQYF.

This chain connects TRBV21-1 to TRBJ1-6. TRBV21-1 corresponds to a pseudogene. CDR3 length: 14 amino acids. The CDR3 protein is CASSKEIARSPLHF. Here the CDR3 DNA reads TGTGCCAGCAGCAAAGAGATCGCGAGATCACCCCTCCACTTT.

This chain joins TRBV7-2 and TRBJ1-2, with D possibly matching TRBD1 (5 bases). This CDR3 comprises 15 residues. Per germline, CDR1 SGHTA and CDR2 FQGNSA. Trimming removed 1 base at V and 2 bases at J, with 11 bases between. CDR3 in amino acids: CASSLGGGLNYGYTF. The CDR3 region has the DNA TGTGCCAGCAGCTTAGGGGGGGGACTGAACTATGGCTACACCTTC.